This TCR beta chain derives from a study of blood T cell repertoires in COVID-19. In the study overall: Spain, Italy and the United States supplied samples that represented acute and convalescent COVID-19. PBMCs, B-cell-depleted T cells, or T cells were the source of the cDNA or gDNA that made up the material.

Trimming left V 2 bases short and J 3 bases short, with 23 bases between. CDR1 and CDR2 (germline): WNHNN, SYGVQD (reference sequence). This CDR3 has 20 residues. In the original workflow: How many nucleated cells were present was estimated from reference gene primer amplification. Sequencing used immunoSEQ multiplex PCR; TCRdb keeps in-frame clones, though not all of them. The V and J calls and clone size were taken over from that table, and D and trimming were inferred from the DNA. The top ten clones hold approximately 4.5% of a sample with about 140,000 clones, 70% to 80% of them seen once. The rearrangement joins TRBV10-1 to TRBJ1-6; D uncertain. Sequencing input: peripheral blood. This TCR derives from an elderly woman with active or convalescent COVID-19. CDR3 region: CASSEDGSKGKLYYNSPLHF. As DNA, the CDR3 is TGCGCCAGCAGTGAGGACGGTAGCAAAGGCAAATTGTACTATAATTCACCCCTCCACTTT.